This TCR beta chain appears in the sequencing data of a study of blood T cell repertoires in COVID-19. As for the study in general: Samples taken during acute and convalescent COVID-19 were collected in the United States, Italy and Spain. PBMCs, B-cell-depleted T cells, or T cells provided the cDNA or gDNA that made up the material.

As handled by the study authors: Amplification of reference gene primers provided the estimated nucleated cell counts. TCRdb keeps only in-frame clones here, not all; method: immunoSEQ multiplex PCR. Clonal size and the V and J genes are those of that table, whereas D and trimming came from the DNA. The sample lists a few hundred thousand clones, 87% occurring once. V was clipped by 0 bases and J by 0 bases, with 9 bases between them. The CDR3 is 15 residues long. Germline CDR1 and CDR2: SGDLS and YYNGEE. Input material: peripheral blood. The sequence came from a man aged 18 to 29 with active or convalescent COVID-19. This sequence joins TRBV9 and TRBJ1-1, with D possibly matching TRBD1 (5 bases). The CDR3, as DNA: TGTGCCAGCAGCGTAGACGGGGGGATGAACACTGAAGCTTTCTTT. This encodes CASSVDGGMNTEAFF.